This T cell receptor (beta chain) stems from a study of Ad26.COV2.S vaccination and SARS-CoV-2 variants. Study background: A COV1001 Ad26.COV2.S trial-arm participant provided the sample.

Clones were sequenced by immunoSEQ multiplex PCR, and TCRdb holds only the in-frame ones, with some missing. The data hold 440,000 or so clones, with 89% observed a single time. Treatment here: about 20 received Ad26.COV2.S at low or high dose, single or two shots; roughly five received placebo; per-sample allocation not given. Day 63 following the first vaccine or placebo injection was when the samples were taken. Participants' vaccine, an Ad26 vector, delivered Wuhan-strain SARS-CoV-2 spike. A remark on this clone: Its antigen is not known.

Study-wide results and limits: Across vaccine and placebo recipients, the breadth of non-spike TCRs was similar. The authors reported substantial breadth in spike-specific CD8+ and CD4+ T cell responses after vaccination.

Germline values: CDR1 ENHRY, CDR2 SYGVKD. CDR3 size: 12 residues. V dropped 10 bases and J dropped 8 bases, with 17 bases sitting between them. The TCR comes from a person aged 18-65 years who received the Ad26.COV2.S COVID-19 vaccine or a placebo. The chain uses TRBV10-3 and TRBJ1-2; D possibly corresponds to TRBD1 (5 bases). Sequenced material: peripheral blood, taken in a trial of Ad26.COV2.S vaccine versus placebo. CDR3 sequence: CATDGALEGYTF. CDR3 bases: TGTGCCACCGATGGGGCGTTGGAAGGCTACACCTTC.